These T cell receptor beta chains were read from a single sample in a study of cytomegalovirus exposure and HLA in healthy donors. Repertoires were generated with immunoSEQ multiplex PCR, while TCRdb's copy carries only in-frame clones and drops some. The sample lists about 200,000 clones, more than 75% seen once, with less than 3% in the top ten. Material: PBMCs. These TCRs come from a middle-aged woman in good health and CMV-seronegative. Both conserved end residues are trimmed from each CDR3. The listing skips clone size in some rows; elsewhere it reads once, few, many or a size class.

cdr3_aa,clone_size,v_call,j_call
ASSLARGATNEKLF,few,TRBV5-1,TRBJ1-4
ASRLAGGADTQY,-,TRBV10-3,TRBJ2-3
ASSWATSYEQY,-,TRBV5-5,TRBJ2-7
ASSLTGQGALAV,-,TRBV5-1,TRBJ1-1
ASSLRGGANTGELF,-,TRBV7-3,TRBJ2-2
ASSFRQGRDSPLH,-,TRBV7-8,TRBJ1-6
ASSQQPQYEQY,-,TRBV11-1,TRBJ2-7
SVEDQGGGYT,few,TRBV29-1,TRBJ1-2
ASSPQGGTGELF,-,TRBV5-1,-
AILDVGPLARGYEQY,-,TRBV7-9,TRBJ2-7
ASSESVSGNTIY,-,TRBV25-1,TRBJ1-3